This T cell receptor (beta chain) came from a study of T cell responses to AZD1222 COVID-19 vaccine. At the level of the study: Pooling covered second doses at about 4 or about 12 weeks. Overall study findings and caveats: Repertoires in all cases were sampled only once the peak T cell response had passed. Donors, mostly white British, included more females; clonal diversity was possibly underestimated. Close to half of spike-specific TCRs reportedly recognize unmutated variant regions.

The CDR3 covers 14 residues. The ends were cut back, 5 bases at V and 3 bases at J, with 13 bases in the middle. The germline V gene has CDR1 SGHTA and CDR2 FQGNSA. Method: immunoSEQ multiplex PCR; TCRdb's copy keeps in-frame clones and lacks some. The data contain 130,000 to 150,000 clones, more than 70% of them seen just once; the ten biggest clones take up approximately 16%. Worth noting for this clone: What it binds is unknown.

This sequence joins TRBV7-2 and TRBJ1-1; possible D gene TRBD1, 5 bases. Material: peripheral blood, obtained on day 0 of AZD1222 vaccination. This clonotype was obtained from an adult in good health. CDR3 amino acids: CASSPGGRHTEAFF. CDR3 coding DNA: TGTGCCAGCAGCCCCGGGGGGAGGCACACTGAAGCTTTCTTT.